A single sample gave rise to the 25 T cell receptor beta chains below, sequenced in a study of identical twins. A single record per CDR3 protein comes from TCRdb applying MiXCR to the 5' RACE reads. The sample yields around 100,000 distinct CDR3 sequences, about 5.6% seen once. The material sequenced was memory T cells sorted from blood. These TCRs come from a woman in her fifties or sixties in good health.

The V call is TRBV20-1, the J call TRBJ2-3; D not certain. V shed 7 bases and J shed 2 bases, with 10 bases lying between them. Germline V gives CDR1 DFQATT, CDR2 SNEGSKA (reference sequence). The CDR3 has 12 residues. The CDR3 loop is CSVHEPTDTQYF. CDR3 nucleotide sequence: TGCAGTGTTCATGAACCCACAGATACGCAGTATTTT.

This clonotype was picked up many times. The chain has TRBV24-1 and TRBJ2-5, with a possible D match to TRBD2 (6 bases). The germline V gene encodes CDR1 KGHDR and CDR2 SFDVKD. This CDR3 spans 14 amino acids. The V and J ends lost 3 bases and 2 bases respectively, with 9 bases between them. The CDR3 reads CATSDHSGQETQYF. The CDR3 DNA reads TGTGCCACCAGTGATCATAGCGGTCAAGAGACCCAGTACTTC.

The chain joins TRBV30 to TRBJ2-3; no clear D gene. V lost 2 bases to trimming and J lost 4 bases, with 7 bases between them. Germline loops: CDR1 GTSNPN, CDR2 SVGIG (reference sequence). This CDR3 spans 12 amino acids. The CDR3, as DNA: TGTGCCTGGAGTCATTCCGCAGATACGCAGTATTTT. Amino acid sequence: CAWSHSADTQYF.

This clonotype was recorded many times. The chain joins TRBV5-6 to TRBJ2-6; 7 positions match TRBD1. The CDR3 consists of 16 residues. Germline-derived CDR1 and CDR2 are SGHDT and YYEEEE. Losses at the gene ends were 6 bases for V and 1 base for J; bases not matched to a gene: 7. The CDR3 DNA reads as TGTGCCAGCATCACCGGGACAGCTTCTGGGGCCAACGTCCTGACTTTC. Translation: CASITGTASGANVLTF.

This sequence joins TRBV7-2 and TRBJ2-1; D is unclear. Trimming shortened V by 2 bases and J by 5 bases, and 10 bases separated the two germline ends. There are 14 residues in the CDR3. CDR1 SGHTA and CDR2 FQGNSA come from the germline V gene. CDR3 region: CASSLWATNNEQFF. CDR3 sequence (DNA): TGTGCCAGCAGCTTATGGGCTACTAACAATGAGCAGTTCTTC.

The sample holds many counts of this clonotype. Sequence at one end of the junction differs from germline and may be a read error. The gene calls are TRBV7-7 and TRBJ2-3, with 10 bases aligning to TRBD1. There are 17 residues in the CDR3. The germline V gene has CDR1 SSHAT and CDR2 FNYEAQ (reference sequence). The CDR3: CASSPISGQGREDTQYF. CDR3 bases: TGTGCTAGCAGCCCCATCTCGGGACAGGGGAGGGAAGATACGCAGTATTTT.

This clonotype appeared many times. V gene TRBV6-6 combines with J gene TRBJ2-2; TRBD2 matches at 8 bases. CDR3 length: 17 residues. The ends lost 6 bases at V and 5 bases at J; junction bases unmatched: 14. Germline V lookup: CDR1 MNHNY, CDR2 SVGAGI (reference sequence). The CDR3 DNA reads as TGTGCCAGCAGCCCGCGGAGTAGCGGGACCTGGACCGGGGAGCTGTTTTTT. Protein product: CASSPRSSGTWTGELFF.

This clonotype has at least ten counts. The V and J genes are TRBV6-6 and TRBJ2-1; TRBD1 matches 7 bases. Germline-derived CDR1 and CDR2 are MNHNY and SVGAGI (reference sequence). The V and J ends lost 6 bases and 1 base, in that order; junction bases with no gene match: 9. This CDR3 comprises 16 residues. This CDR3 reads CASSPRQGRSYNEQFF. DNA for the CDR3: TGTGCCAGCAGCCCACGACAGGGTAGGTCCTACAATGAGCAGTTCTTC.

This clonotype was recorded at least ten times. V and J are TRBV7-8 and TRBJ2-7, with no clear D. This CDR3 is built from 11 residues. CDR1 is SGHVS, CDR2 FQNEAQ, per germline. V gave up 4 bases and J gave up 2 bases, with 3 bases separating them. This chain's CDR3 is CASSSTYEQYF. CDR3 bases: TGTGCCAGCAGCTCGACCTACGAGCAGTACTTC.

This clonotype has at least ten counts. The chain recombines TRBV3-1 with TRBJ2-5; D remains ambiguous. The V gene's germline CDR1 is LGHDT and CDR2 YNNKEL (reference sequence). The CDR3 is 15 amino acids. Trimming shortened V by 0 bases and J by 1 base, and 9 bases separated the two germline ends. The CDR3 sequence is CASSQDGRVQETQYF. The DNA of the CDR3 is TGTGCCAGCAGCCAAGATGGAAGGGTCCAAGAGACCCAGTACTTC.

This clonotype has ten or more counts. The chain links TRBV7-6 to TRBJ2-5, with 7 bases that match TRBD1. The ends lost 2 bases at V and 7 bases at J; junction bases unmatched: 7. CDR1 and CDR2 (germline): SGHVS, FNYEAQ. This CDR3 is built from 14 residues. The chain's CDR3 is CASSLNRGSATQYF. The DNA of the CDR3 is TGTGCCAGCAGCTTAAACAGGGGTTCGGCGACCCAGTACTTC.

A few counts support this clonotype. This rearrangement joins TRBV25-1 to TRBJ2-2; 12 bases fit TRBD1. V lost 3 bases, J lost 3 bases, and 8 bases stayed unmatched. Germline assignment: CDR1 MGHDK and CDR2 SYGVNS. CDR3 length: 18 amino acids. The CDR3 here is CASSDHPGQGADTGELFF. The CDR3 DNA is TGTGCCAGCAGTGACCACCCGGGACAGGGGGCGGACACCGGGGAGCTGTTTTTT.

The table lists this clonotype with a few counts. The rearrangement joins TRBV30 to TRBJ2-2, with TRBD1 matching over 9 bases. V was pared by 6 bases and J by 8 bases, with 16 bases of the junction left unmatched. This CDR3 has 16 amino acids. CDR1 and CDR2 from the germline V gene are GTSNPN and SVGIG (reference sequence). The CDR3 reads CACSSPRTGDVGELFF. CDR3 bases: TGTGCCTGCTCGAGTCCCCGGACAGGGGATGTTGGGGAGCTGTTTTTT.

The chain employs TRBV12-3 or TRBV12-4 and TRBJ2-5, with D possibly TRBD1 on 6 matching bases. The V and J ends lost 1 base and 7 bases respectively, with 13 bases between them. The CDR3 contains 14 residues. The CDR3 reads CASSLVQGSATQYF. DNA of the CDR3: TGTGCCAGCAGTTTAGTCCAGGGGAGCGCGACCCAGTACTTC.

This clonotype has a count of ten or more. The gene calls are TRBV20-1 and TRBJ1-6, with 8 bases aligning to TRBD1. Germline V gene sequence: CDR1 DFQATT, CDR2 SNEGSKA (reference sequence). This CDR3 has 15 amino acids. J gave up 10 bases and V 6 bases, and 14 bases lay outside the gene matches. This chain's CDR3 is CSASKLQGDGSPLHF. DNA of the CDR3: TGCAGTGCGAGTAAATTACAGGGGGATGGATCACCCCTCCACTTT.

This clonotype was counted ten times or more. The chain carries TRBV25-1 and TRBJ2-4, with 8 bases lining up with TRBD1. The CDR3 is made up of 13 amino acids. Trimming removed 5 bases from V and 8 bases from J; junction bases left unmatched: 5. Per the germline V gene, CDR1 is MGHDK and CDR2 is SYGVNS. CDR3 coding DNA: TGTGCCAGCAGTCCCGGGACAGGAGACATTCAGTACTTC. As protein: CASSPGTGDIQYF.

This clonotype was seen ten or more times. The J gene is TRBJ2-7, the V gene TRBV28, with D possibly matching TRBD2 (6 bases). The CDR3 has 15 amino acids. The V gene's germline CDR1 is MDHEN and CDR2 SYDVKM. Trimming took 2 bases from V and 1 from J, leaving 12 bases between them. Here the CDR3 reads CASSLDPAGSYEQYF. The CDR3 DNA sequence: TGTGCCAGCAGTTTAGATCCTGCGGGGTCCTACGAGCAGTACTTC.

This clonotype appeared many times. V gene TRBV5-6 combines with J gene TRBJ2-1; D is tentatively TRBD1 or TRBD2 (5 bases each). This CDR3 is built from 14 residues. The V gene lost 4 bases and the J gene lost 5 bases, with 13 bases spanning the gap. Germline V gene sequence: CDR1 SGHDT, CDR2 YYEEEE. This chain's CDR3 is CASSLPGTDNEQFF. CDR3 nucleotide sequence: TGTGCCAGCAGCCTCCCCGGGACCGACAATGAGCAGTTCTTC.

This clonotype was counted ten times or more. V and J are TRBV19 and TRBJ2-5, with TRBD2 as a possible D gene (5 bases). V was cut by 5 bases and J by 5 bases, with 12 bases left in between. There are 13 residues in the CDR3. Germline V CDR1 and CDR2: LNHDA, SQIVND (reference sequence). CDR3 DNA sequence: TGTGCCAGTAGTTCGGGAAACCGGGAGACCCAGTACTTC. It codes for CASSSGNRETQYF.

Ten or more counts support this clonotype. The chain carries TRBV6-2 or TRBV6-3 and TRBJ2-1, with 10 bases aligning to TRBD2. Germline V CDR1 and CDR2: MNHEY, SVGEGT. V shed 4 bases and J 9 bases; nucleotides not matched to a gene: 9. This CDR3 has 15 residues. The CDR3 DNA sequence: TGTGCCAGCAGTTTGGCTAGCGGGAGCAAAAGTGAGCAGTTCTTC. Its protein product is CASSLASGSKSEQFF.

The rearrangement links TRBV6-2 or TRBV6-3 to TRBJ2-1; 8 bases fit TRBD2. Germline CDR1 reads MNHEY; CDR2 reads SVGEGT. This CDR3 has 15 amino acids. Germline trimming cut 7 bases from V and 9 bases from J; bases unmatched to any gene: 14. Here the CDR3 reads CASTTGTSRVPEQFF. CDR3 bases: TGTGCCAGCACCACCGGGACTAGTAGGGTTCCTGAGCAGTTCTTC.

The CDR3 DNA is TGTGCCTGGAGTCTGACAGGGGTAGATACGCAGTATTTT. Protein sequence: CAWSLTGVDTQYF. The chain uses TRBV30 and TRBJ2-3, with 8 bases identical to TRBD1. The V and J ends lost 2 bases and 5 bases, in that order; junction bases with no gene match: 3. Germline CDR1 and CDR2: GTSNPN and SVGIG (reference sequence). CDR3 size: 13 residues.

This clonotype was seen ten or more times. The chain joins TRBV7-3 to TRBJ2-3, with TRBD1 identical over 8 bases. Germline-derived CDR1 and CDR2 are SGHTA and FQGTGA. V shed 6 bases and J 5 bases; nucleotides not matched to a gene: 4. The CDR3 consists of 13 residues. CDR3 sequence: CASSRQGLDTQYF. The CDR3 DNA reads TGTGCCAGCAGTCGACAGGGGTTAGATACGCAGTATTTT.

This clonotype was seen at least ten times. This rearrangement joins TRBV3-1 to TRBJ2-3; D not certain. The CDR3 is 14 amino acids. Germline V gene data show CDR1 as LGHDT and CDR2 as YNNKEL (reference sequence). The V end was cut by 4 bases, the J end by 4 bases, with 12 bases between. For the CDR3, the DNA is TGTGCCAGCAGCCCCCTCAGGAGCTCAGATACGCAGTATTTT. The encoded protein is CASSPLRSSDTQYF.

The V gene is TRBV14, the J gene TRBJ2-1; perhaps TRBD2 as D (5 bases). The germline V gene encodes CDR1 SGHDN and CDR2 FVKESK. The CDR3 runs to 14 residues. Between the trimmed V and J ends, which lost 1 base and 7 bases, there was a span of 11 bases. CDR3 nucleotide sequence: TGTGCCAGCAGCCAAGTGGGGAGAAGTAATGAGCAGTTCTTC. This codes for CASSQVGRSNEQFF. Based on the CDR3 plus reference TRBV14 and TRBJ2-1, the full variable domain is EAGVTQFPSHSVIEKGQTVTLRCDPISGHDNLYWYRRVMGKEIKFLLHFVKESKQDESGMPNNRFLAERTGGTYSTLKVQPAELEDSGVYFCASSQVGRSNEQFFGPGTRLTVL.